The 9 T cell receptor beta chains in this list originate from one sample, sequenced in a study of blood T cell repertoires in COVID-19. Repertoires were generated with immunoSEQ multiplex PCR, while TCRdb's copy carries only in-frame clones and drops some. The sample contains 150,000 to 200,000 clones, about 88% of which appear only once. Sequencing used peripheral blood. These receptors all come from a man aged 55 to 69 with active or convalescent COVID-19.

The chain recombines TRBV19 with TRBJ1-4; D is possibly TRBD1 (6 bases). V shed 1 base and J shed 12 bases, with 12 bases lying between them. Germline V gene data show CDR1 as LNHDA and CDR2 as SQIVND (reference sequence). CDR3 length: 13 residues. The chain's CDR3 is CASSIVGRGQLFF. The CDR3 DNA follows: TGTGCCAGTAGTATAGTCGGGCGGGGGCAACTGTTTTTT.

The CDR3 sequence: CASSQDPAELIYEQFF. CDR3 in DNA: TGCGCCAGCAGCCAAGACCCAGCGGAGCTGATCTATGAGCAGTTCTTC. The chain links TRBV4-1 to TRBJ2-1; TRBD2 is a possible D gene (5 bases). This CDR3 spans 16 amino acids. Germline V lookup: CDR1 MGHRA, CDR2 YSYEKL. V was shortened by 0 bases and J by 8 bases, with 17 bases between the two germline ends.

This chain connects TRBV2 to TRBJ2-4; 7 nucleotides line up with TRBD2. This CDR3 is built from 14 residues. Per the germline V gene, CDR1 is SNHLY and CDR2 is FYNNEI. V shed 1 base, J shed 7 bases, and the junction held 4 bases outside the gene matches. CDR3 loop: CASSEGGLGNIQYF. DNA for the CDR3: TGTGCCAGCAGTGAAGGCGGACTAGGGAACATTCAGTACTTC.

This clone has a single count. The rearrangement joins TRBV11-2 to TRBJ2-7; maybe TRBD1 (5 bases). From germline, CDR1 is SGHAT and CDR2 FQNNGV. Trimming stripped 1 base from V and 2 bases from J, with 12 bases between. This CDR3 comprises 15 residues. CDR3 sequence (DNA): TGTGCCAGCAGCTTAGTGGCAGGGCCTACCTACGAGCAGTACTTC. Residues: CASSLVAGPTYEQYF.

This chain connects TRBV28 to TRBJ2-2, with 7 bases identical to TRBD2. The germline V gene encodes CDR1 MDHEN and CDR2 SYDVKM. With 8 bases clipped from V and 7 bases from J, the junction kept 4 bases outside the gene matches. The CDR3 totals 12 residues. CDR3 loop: CASLAEHGELFF. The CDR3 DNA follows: TGTGCCAGCCTAGCGGAACACGGGGAGCTGTTTTTT.

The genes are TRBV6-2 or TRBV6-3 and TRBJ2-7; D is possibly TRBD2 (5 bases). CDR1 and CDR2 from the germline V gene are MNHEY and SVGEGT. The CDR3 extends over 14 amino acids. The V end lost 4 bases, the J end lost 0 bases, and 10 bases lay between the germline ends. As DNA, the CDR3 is TGTGCCAGCAGTTTGAGGGCCAGCTCCTACGAGCAGTACTTC. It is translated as CASSLRASSYEQYF.

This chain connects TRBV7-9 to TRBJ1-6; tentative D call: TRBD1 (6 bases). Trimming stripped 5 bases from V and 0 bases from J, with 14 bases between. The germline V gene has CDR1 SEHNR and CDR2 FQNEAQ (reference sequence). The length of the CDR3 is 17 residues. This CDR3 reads CASSPWTVSSYNSPLHF. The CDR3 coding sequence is TGTGCCAGCAGCCCTTGGACAGTTAGCTCCTATAATTCACCCCTCCACTTT.

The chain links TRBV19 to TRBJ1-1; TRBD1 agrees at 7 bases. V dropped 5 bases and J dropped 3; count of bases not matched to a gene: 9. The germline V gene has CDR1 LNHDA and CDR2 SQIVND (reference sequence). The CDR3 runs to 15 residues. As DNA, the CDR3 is TGTGCCAGTAGTCCGACAGGGAATAGGGACACTGAAGCTTTCTTT. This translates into CASSPTGNRDTEAFF.

The CDR3 coding sequence is TGCGCCAGCAGCTGGGACGGGACAGGGGGAAACTATGGCTACACCTTC. It translates to CASSWDGTGGNYGYTF. The chain links TRBV5-1 to TRBJ1-2; 11 bases line up with TRBD1. The trim removed 3 bases at V and 2 bases at J, leaving 6 bases unmatched. In germline, CDR1 is SGHRS, CDR2 YFSETQ. This CDR3 comprises 16 residues.